The sequence of this TCR beta chain was determined in a study of OX40 agonist ivuxolimab in advanced cancers. Study summary: As their treatment, patients were administered ivuxolimab, an agonistic anti-OX40 (CD134) antibody. Participants, roughly 80% male, averaged roughly 60 years of age, ranging from roughly 23 to 80.

The study, taken as a whole, reports: Compared with CD4+, CD8+ T cells on average had more expanded clones.

Comment on this clone: The antigen is unknown.

Trimming took off 4 bases at V and 5 bases at J, with 12 bases between the two ends. The CDR3 contains 14 residues. CDR1 is SGHRS, CDR2 YFSETQ, per germline. Profiling relied on immunoSEQ multiplex PCR, and the TCRdb table lists in-frame clones only, not all of them. There are roughly 70,000 clones in the sample; 87% occur only once, and 2% lies in the top ten. The sequencing here drew on CD4+ or CD8+ T cells sorted from blood, taken in a trial of the OX40 agonist ivuxolimab. The chain links TRBV5-1 to TRBJ2-2, with D possibly being TRBD1 or TRBD2 (7 bases each). This receptor was obtained from an adult with an advanced solid tumor such as melanoma, head and neck, liver or kidney cancer. The chain's CDR3 is CASSLQGGTGELFF. The CDR3 coding sequence is TGCGCCAGCAGCCTCCAGGGGGGGACCGGGGAGCTGTTTTTT.